The subject of this entry is one T cell receptor (beta chain). This clonotype occurred a few times. The antigen it binds to is not known. It has no much larger one-base neighbor in the sample; base qualities were not kept. Inclusive of the bounding cysteine and phenylalanine, the CDR3 is 16 residues long. The CDR3 DNA has 48 bases and is translated from base 1. Trimming takes 6 bases from V and 0 bases from J, and the germline ends sit 15 bases apart. This sample was taken from a study of CD8 T cells in ankylosing spondylitis (dated by TCRdb to about 2017). At the level of the whole study: The study profiled T cell receptor beta repertoires in healthy donors and ankylosing spondylitis patients to find disease-linked TCR variants. Peripheral blood samples were taken, and synovial fluid was additionally collected from ankylosing spondylitis patients. The full study cohort was made up of 25 ankylosing spondylitis patients and roughly 98 healthy donors. What the research found in general, with its limitations: A TCR beta motif of eight highly homologous amino acid variants appeared characteristic of blood from ankylosing spondylitis patients. A CD8+ phenotype was shown by the disease-linked clones, which were found at relatively low frequencies in peripheral blood. Some motif variants had previously been reported in the synovial fluid and blood of reactive arthritis patients, which suggests shared mechanisms of disease initiation. Significant enrichment of the disease-linked clones was reported in matched synovial fluid samples from ankylosing spondylitis patients.

Sequencing was performed on an Illumina HiSeq 2500. TCR beta libraries were prepared by quantitative 5'-RACE with molecular barcodes. The source study handled its data this way. Disease-linked TCR variants were identified with a new computational method built on a probabilistic model of VDJ rearrangement. TCRdb handled the public reads itself, with Q25 trimming in fastp and clone calling in MiXCR, and kept productive beta chains. Rows with a matching CDR3 protein are joined into one entry that keeps the most common DNA and genes. TCRdb, rather than the study authors, made the V and J calls. The sample table holds fewer than 400,000 distinct CDR3 sequences, of which 14% to 15% were seen once. Approximately 1% of the sample comes from the top ten.

This TCR derives from a male donor with ankylosing spondylitis or in good health (not recorded which). The material sequenced was blood, either unsorted or a sorted T cell fraction (not recorded which). This sequence uses TRBV12-3 or TRBV12-4 and TRBJ2-4, with a weak D call of TRBD1 (6 bases match). CDR3 sequence: CASSPGTTIAKNIQYF. The nucleotides read TGTGCCAGCAGCCCCGGGACAACCATAGCCAAAAACATTCAGTACTTC.